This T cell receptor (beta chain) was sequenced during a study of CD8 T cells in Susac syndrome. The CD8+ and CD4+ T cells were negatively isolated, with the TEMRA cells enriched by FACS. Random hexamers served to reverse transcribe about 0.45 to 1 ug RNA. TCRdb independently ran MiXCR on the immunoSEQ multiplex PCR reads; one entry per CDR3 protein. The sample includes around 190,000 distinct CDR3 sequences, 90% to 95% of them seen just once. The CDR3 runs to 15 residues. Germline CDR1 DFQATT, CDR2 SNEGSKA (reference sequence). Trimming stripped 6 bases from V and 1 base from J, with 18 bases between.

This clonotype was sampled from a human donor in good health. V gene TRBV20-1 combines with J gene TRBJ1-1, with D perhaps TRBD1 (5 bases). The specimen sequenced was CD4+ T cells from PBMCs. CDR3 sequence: CSAEDTRRGNTEAFF. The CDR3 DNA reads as TGCAGTGCGGAGGACACAAGAAGGGGGAACACTGAAGCTTTCTTT.